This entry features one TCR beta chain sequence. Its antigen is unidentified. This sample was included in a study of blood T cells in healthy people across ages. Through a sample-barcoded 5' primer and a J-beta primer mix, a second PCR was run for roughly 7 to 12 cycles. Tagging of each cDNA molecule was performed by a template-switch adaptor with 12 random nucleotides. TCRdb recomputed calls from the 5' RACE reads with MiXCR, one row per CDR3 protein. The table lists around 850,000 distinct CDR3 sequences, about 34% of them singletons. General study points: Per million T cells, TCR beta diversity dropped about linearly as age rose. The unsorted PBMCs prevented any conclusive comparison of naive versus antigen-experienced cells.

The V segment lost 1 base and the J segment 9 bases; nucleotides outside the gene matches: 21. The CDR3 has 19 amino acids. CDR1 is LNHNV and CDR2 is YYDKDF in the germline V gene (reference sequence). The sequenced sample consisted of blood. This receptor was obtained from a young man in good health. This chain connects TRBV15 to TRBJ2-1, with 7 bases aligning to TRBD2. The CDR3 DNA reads TGTGCCACCAGCAGAGTGGGTCCAGGACTAGGGCGGAGGCGGGGTGAGCAGTTCTTC. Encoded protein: CATSRVGPGLGRRRGEQFF.